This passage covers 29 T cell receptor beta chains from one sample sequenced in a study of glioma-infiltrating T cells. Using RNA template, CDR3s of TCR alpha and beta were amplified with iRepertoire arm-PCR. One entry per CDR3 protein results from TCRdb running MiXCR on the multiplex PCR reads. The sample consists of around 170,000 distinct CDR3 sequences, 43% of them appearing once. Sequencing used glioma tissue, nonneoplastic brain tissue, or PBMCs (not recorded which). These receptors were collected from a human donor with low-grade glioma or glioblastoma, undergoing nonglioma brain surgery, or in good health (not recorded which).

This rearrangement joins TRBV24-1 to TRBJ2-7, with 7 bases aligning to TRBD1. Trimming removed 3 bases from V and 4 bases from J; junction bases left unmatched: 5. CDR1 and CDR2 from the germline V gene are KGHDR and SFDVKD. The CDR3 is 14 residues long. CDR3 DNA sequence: TGTGCCACCAGTGATCCCGGGACAGCGTACGAGCAGTACTTC. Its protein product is CATSDPGTAYEQYF.

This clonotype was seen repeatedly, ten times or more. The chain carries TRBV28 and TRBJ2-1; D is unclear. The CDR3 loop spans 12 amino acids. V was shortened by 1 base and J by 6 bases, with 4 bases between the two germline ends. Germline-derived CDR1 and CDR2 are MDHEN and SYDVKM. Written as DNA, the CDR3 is TGTGCCAGCAGTTTATACCCCAATGAGCAGTTCTTC. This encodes CASSLYPNEQFF.

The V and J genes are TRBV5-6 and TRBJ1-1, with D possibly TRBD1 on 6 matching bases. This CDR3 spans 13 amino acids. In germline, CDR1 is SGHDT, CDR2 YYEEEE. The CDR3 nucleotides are TGTACCGGCAGCTGGGGGCTAGACACTGAAGCTTTCTTT. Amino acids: CTGSWGLDTEAFF.

CDR3 sequence reads: CASATTYNSPLHF. CDR3 DNA: TGCGCCAGCGCGACAACTTATAATTCACCCCTCCACTTT. J is TRBJ1-6 and V is TRBV4-1; D gene uncertain. With 8 bases removed from V and 4 bases from J, the gap between germline ends came to 9 bases. The CDR3 spans 13 residues. In germline, CDR1 is MGHRA, CDR2 YSYEKL.

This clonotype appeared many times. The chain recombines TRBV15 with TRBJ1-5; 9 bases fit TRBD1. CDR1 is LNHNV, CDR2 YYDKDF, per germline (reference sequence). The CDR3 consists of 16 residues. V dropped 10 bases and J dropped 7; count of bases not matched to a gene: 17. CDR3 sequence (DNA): TGTGCCAGTCTAAGGCGTGGACAGGGGAACGTCCAGCCCCAGCATTTT. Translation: CASLRRGQGNVQPQHF.

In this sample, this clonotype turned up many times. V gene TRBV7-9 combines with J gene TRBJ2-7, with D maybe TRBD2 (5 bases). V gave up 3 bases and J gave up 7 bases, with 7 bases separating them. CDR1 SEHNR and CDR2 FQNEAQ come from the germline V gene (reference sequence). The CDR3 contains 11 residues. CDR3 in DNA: TGTGCCAGCAGCTTCCGCGGGGAGCAGTACTTC. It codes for CASSFRGEQYF. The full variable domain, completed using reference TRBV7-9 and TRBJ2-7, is DTGVSQNPRHKITKRGQNVTFRCDPISEHNRLYWYRQTLGQGPEFLTYFQNEAQLEKSRLLSDRFSAERPKGSFSTLEIQRTEQGDSAMYLCASSFRGEQYFGPGTRLTVT.

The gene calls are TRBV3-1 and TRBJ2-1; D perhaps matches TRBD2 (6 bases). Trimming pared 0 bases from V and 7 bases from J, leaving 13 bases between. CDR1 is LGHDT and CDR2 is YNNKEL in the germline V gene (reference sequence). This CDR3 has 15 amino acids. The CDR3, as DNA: TGTGCCAGCAGCCAAGACCTAGTTCGGGGGAATGAGCAGTTCTTC. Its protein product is CASSQDLVRGNEQFF.

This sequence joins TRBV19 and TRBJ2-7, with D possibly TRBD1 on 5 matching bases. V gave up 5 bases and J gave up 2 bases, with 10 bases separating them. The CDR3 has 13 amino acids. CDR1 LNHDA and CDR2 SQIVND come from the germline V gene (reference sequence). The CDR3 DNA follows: TGTGCCAGTAGTGCCGAAGGGGCCTACGAGCAGTACTTC. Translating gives CASSAEGAYEQYF. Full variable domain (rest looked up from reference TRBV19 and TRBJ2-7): DGGITQSPKYLFRKEGQNVTLSCEQNLNHDAMYWYRQDPGQGLRLIYYSQIVNDFQKGDIAEGYSVSREKKESFPLTVTSAQKNPTAFYLCASSAEGAYEQYFGPGTRLTVT.

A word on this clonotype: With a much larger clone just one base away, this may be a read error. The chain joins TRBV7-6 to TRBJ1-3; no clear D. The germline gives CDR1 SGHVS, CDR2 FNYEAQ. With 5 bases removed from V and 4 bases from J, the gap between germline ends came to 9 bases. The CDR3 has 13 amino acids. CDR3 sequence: CASSTMSGNTIYF. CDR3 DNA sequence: TGTGCCAGCAGCACCATGTCAGGAAACACCATATATTTT. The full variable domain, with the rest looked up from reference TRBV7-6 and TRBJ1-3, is GAGVSQSPRYKVTKRGQDVALRCDPISGHVSLYWYRQALGQGPEFLTYFNYEAQQDKSGLPNDRFSAERPEGSISTLTIQRTEQRDSAMYRCASSTMSGNTIYFGEGSWLTVV.

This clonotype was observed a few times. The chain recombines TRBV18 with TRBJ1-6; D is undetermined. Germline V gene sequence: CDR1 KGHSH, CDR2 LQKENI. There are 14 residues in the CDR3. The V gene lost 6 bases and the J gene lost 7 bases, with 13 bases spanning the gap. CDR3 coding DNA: TGTGCCAGCTCCGGGGAGTTCGGAAATTCACCCCTCCACTTT. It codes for CASSGEFGNSPLHF.

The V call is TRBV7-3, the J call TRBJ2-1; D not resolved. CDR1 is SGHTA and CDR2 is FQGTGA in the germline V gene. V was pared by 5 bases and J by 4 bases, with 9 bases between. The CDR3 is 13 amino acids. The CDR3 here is CASSQNSYNEQFF. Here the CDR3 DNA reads TGTGCCAGCAGCCAAAACTCGTACAATGAGCAGTTCTTC. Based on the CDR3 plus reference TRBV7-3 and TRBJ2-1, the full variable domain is GAGVSQTPSNKVTEKGKYVELRCDPISGHTALYWYRQSLGQGPEFLIYFQGTGAADDSGLPNDRFFAVRPEGSVSTLKIQRTERGDSAVYLCASSQNSYNEQFFGPGTRLTVL.

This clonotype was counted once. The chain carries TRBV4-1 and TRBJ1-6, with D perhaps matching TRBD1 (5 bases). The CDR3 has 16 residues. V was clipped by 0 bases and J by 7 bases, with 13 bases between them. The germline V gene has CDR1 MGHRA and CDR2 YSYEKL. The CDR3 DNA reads TGCGCCAGCAGCCAAGACGGACATTTCTCAAATTCACCCCTCCACTTT. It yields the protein CASSQDGHFSNSPLHF.

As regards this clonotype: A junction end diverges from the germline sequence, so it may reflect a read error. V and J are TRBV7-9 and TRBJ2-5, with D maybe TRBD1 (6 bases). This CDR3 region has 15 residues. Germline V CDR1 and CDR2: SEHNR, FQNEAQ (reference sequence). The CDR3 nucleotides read TGTGCCAGCAGCCCGCCCGGGACAACCGGAGAGACCAAGTACTTC. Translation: CASSPPGTTGETKYF. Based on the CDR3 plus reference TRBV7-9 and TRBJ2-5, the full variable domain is DTGVSQNPRHKITKRGQNVTFRCDPISEHNRLYWYRQTLGQGPEFLTYFQNEAQLEKSRLLSDRFSAERPKGSFSTLEIQRTEQGDSAMYLCASSPPGTTGETKYFGPGTRLLVL.

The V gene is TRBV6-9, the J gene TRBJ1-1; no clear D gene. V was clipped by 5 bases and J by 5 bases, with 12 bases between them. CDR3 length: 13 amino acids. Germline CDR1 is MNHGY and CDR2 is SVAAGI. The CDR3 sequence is CASSPSTFTEAFF. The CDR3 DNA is TGTGCCAGCAGTCCTTCGACTTTTACTGAAGCTTTCTTT.

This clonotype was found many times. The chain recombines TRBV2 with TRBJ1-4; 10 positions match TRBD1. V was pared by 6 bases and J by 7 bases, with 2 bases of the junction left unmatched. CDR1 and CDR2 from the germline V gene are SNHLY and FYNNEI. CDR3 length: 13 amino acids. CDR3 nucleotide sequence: TGTGCCAGCAGGGACAGGGGGATTGAAAAACTGTTTTTT. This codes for CASRDRGIEKLFF.

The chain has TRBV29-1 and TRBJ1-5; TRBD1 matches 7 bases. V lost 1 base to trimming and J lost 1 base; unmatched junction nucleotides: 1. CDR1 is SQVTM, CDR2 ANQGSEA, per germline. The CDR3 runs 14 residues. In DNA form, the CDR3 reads TGCAGCGTTGAAGCAGGGGGAAGCAATCAGCCCCAGCATTTT. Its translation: CSVEAGGSNQPQHF. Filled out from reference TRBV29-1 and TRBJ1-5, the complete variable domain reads SAVISQKPSRDICQRGTSLTIQCQVDSQVTMMFWYRQQPGQSLTLIATANQGSEATYESGFVIDKFPISRPNLTFSTLTVSNMSPEDSSIYLCSVEAGGSNQPQHFGDGTRLSIL.

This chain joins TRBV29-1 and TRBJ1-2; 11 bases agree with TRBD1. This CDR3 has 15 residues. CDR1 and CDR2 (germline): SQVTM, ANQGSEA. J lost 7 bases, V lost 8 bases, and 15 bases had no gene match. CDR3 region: CSSSNQGQGVSGYTF. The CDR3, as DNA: TGCAGCTCCTCAAACCAGGGACAGGGGGTATCTGGCTACACCTTC.

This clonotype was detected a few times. CDR3 loop: CASSAGGGGYTF. For the CDR3, the DNA is TGTGCCAGCAGTGCCGGGGGCGGTGGCTACACCTTC. This chain uses TRBV2 with TRBJ1-2, with D possibly TRBD1 on 6 matching bases. Per germline, CDR1 SNHLY and CDR2 FYNNEI. The V end was cut by 4 bases, the J end by 7 bases, with 10 bases between. The CDR3 totals 12 residues.

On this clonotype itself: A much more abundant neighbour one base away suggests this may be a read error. The CDR3 loop reads CSARAQSVYGTSVETQYF. The CDR3, as DNA: TGCAGTGCTAGAGCACAATCCGTTTACGGGACTAGCGTAGAGACCCAGTACTTC. The V gene is TRBV20-1, the J gene TRBJ2-5; 10 bases fit TRBD2. CDR1 is DFQATT, CDR2 SNEGSKA, per germline (reference sequence). CDR3 length: 18 amino acids. The ends lost 1 base at V and 4 bases at J; junction bases unmatched: 15.

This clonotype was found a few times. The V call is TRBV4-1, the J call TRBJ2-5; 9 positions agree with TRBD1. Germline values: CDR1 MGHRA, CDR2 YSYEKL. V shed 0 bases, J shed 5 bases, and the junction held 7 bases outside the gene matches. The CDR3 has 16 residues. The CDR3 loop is CASSQDSGTGIETQYF. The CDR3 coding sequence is TGCGCCAGCAGCCAAGATAGTGGGACAGGGATTGAGACCCAGTACTTC.

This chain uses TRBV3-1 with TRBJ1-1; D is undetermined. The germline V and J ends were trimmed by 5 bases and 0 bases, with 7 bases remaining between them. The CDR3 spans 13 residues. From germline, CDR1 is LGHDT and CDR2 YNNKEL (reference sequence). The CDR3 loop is CASSGLMNTEAFF. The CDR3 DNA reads TGTGCCAGCAGCGGCCTCATGAACACTGAAGCTTTCTTT.

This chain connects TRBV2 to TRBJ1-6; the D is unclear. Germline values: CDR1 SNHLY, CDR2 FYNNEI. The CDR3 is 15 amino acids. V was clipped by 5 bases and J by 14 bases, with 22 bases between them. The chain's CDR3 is CASSPPRPLNVTLHF. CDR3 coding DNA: TGTGCCAGCAGTCCTCCGCGACCGCTGAACGTCACCCTCCACTTT.

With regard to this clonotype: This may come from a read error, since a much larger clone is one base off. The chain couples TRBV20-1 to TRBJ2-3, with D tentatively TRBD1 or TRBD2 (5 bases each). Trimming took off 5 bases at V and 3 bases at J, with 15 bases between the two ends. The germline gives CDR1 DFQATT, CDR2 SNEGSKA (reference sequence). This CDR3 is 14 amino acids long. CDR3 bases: TGCAGTGCTGGCCGGGGCCCGGTGACAGATACGCAGTATTTT. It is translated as CSAGRGPVTDTQYF.

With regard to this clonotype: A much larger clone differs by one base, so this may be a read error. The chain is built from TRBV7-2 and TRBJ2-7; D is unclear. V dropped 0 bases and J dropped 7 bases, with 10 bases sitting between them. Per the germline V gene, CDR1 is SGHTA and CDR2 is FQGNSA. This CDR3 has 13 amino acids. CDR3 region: CASSLAEQGEQYF. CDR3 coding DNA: TGTGCCAGCAGCTTAGCAGAGCAAGGTGAGCAGTACTTC.

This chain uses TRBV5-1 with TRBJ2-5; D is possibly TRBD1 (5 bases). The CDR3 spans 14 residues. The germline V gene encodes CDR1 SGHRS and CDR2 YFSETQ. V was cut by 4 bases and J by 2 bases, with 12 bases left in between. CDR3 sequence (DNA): TGCGCCAGCAGCCCCCAACAGGATCAAGAGACCCAGTACTTC. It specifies CASSPQQDQETQYF.

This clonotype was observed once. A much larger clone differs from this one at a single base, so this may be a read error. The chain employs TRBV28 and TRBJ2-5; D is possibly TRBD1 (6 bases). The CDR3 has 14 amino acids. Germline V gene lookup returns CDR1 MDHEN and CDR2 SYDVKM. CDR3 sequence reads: CASSPGWGQENQYF. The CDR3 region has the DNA TGTGCCAGCAGCCCCGGGTGGGGGCAAGAGAACCAGTACTTC. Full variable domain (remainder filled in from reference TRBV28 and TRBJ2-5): DVKVTQSSRYLVKRTGEKVFLECVQDMDHENMFWYRQDPGLGLRLIYFSYDVKMKEKGDIPEGYSVSREKKERFSLILESASTNQTSMYLCASSPGWGQENQYFGPGTRLLVL.

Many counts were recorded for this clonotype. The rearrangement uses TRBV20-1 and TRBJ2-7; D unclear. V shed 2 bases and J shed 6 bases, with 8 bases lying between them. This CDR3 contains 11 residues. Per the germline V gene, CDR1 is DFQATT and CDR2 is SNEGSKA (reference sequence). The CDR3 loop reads CSARSQAEQYF. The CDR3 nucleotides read TGCAGTGCTAGATCCCAGGCCGAGCAGTACTTC.

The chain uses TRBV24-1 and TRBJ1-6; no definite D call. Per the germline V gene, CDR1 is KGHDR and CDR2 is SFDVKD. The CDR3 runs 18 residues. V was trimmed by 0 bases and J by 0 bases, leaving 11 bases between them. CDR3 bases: TGTGCCACCAGTGATTTGCTACCGACGAGCTCCTATAATTCACCCCTCCACTTT. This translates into CATSDLLPTSSYNSPLHF.

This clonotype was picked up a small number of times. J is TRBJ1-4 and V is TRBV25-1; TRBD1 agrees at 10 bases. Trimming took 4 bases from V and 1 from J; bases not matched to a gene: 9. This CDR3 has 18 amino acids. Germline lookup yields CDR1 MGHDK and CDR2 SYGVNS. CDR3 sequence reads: CASSGSGTGVKTNEKLFF. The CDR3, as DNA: TGTGCCAGCAGTGGGTCCGGGACAGGGGTTAAAACTAATGAAAAACTGTTTTTT.